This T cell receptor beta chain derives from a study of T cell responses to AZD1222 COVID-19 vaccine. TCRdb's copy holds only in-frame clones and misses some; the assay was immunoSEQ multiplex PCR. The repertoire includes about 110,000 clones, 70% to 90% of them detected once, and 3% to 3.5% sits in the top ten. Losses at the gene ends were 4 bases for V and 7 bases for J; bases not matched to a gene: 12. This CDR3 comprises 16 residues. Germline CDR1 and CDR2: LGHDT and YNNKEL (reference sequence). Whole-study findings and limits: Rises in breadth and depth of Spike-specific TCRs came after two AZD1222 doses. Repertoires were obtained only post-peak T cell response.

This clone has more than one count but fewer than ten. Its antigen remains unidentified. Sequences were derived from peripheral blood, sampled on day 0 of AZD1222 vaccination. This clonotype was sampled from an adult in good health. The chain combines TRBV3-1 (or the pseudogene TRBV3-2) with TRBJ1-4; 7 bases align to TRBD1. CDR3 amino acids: CASSPSYKGDSEKLFF. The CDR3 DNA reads TGTGCCAGCAGCCCTTCATACAAGGGGGACAGTGAAAAACTGTTTTTT.